This T cell receptor beta chain derives from a study of blood T cell repertoires in COVID-19. As processed by the authors: Nucleated cell counts were estimated from reference gene primer amplification. Here immunoSEQ multiplex PCR was the method, and the copy in TCRdb shows in-frame clones only, minus some. V and J calls and clone size follow that table, whereas D and trimming were derived from the DNA. The sample has 200,000 or so clones; approximately 80% are singletons. This clone was detected once. The sequenced sample consisted of peripheral blood. The receptor's source is an elderly woman with acute or convalescent COVID-19.

The CDR3 DNA reads as TGTGCCTGGAGTGTCCGCGACAGGTTCAGTGGCTACACCTTC. The encoded protein is CAWSVRDRFSGYTF. The chain carries TRBV30 and TRBJ1-2; weak D call: TRBD1 (6 bases). This CDR3 has 14 residues. Looked up from germline, CDR1 is GTSNPN and CDR2 is SVGIG (reference sequence). Trimming pared 0 bases from V and 7 bases from J, leaving 15 bases between.